A selection of T cell receptor beta chains follows, all from one sample in a study of OX40 agonist ivuxolimab in advanced cancers. The table came from immunoSEQ multiplex PCR; TCRdb's copy has only in-frame clones and leaves some out. The table includes approximately 130,000 clones, 90% detected once. Here the sequenced sample was CD4+ or CD8+ T cells sorted from blood, taken in a trial of the OX40 agonist ivuxolimab. These receptors were obtained from an adult with an advanced solid tumor such as melanoma, head and neck, liver or kidney cancer. Both conserved end residues are part of each CDR3. A D gene is named only where the DNA matches it firmly. Clone size is given for some rows only: seen once, a few or many times, or a class if the clone is expanded.

v_gene	j_gene	abundance	d_gene	CDR3aa	CDR3nt
TRBV7-2	TRBJ1-1	-	-	CASSLLQDPLMSEAFF	TGTGCCAGCAGCTTACTCCAGGACCCTCTGATGTCTGAAGCTTTCTTT
TRBV5-6	TRBJ1-5	-	-	CASSLGAGDQHF	TGTGCCAGCAGCTTGGGGGCAGGAGACCAGCATTTT
TRBV9	TRBJ2-1	few	TRBD2	CASSVARLAGVVDNEQFF	TGTGCCAGCAGCGTAGCAAGACTAGCGGGAGTGGTAGACAATGAGCAGTTCTTC
TRBV6-1	TRBJ2-3	-	-	CASSGNLGSTDTQYF	TGTGCCAGCAGTGGAAACTTGGGCAGCACAGATACGCAGTATTTT
TRBV28	TRBJ1-5	-	-	CATFPPNQPQHF	TGTGCCACCTTTCCCCCGAATCAGCCCCAGCATTTT
TRBV5-1	TRBJ2-4	-	-	CASSSGEGKNIQYF	TGCGCCAGCAGCTCAGGGGAAGGCAAAAACATTCAGTACTTC
TRBV7-2	TRBJ2-7	-	TRBD2	CASSLGGRGPYEQYF	TGTGCCAGCAGCTTAGGCGGGAGGGGGCCCTACGAGCAGTACTTC
TRBV18	TRBJ1-1	-	TRBD1	CASSAGTVPQGEAFF	TGTGCCAGCTCAGCTGGGACAGTCCCCCAGGGTGAAGCTTTCTTT
TRBV6-5	TRBJ2-1	-	TRBD2	CATGSAGAYNEQFF	TGTGCCACAGGATCAGCGGGAGCCTACAATGAGCAGTTCTTC
TRBV28	TRBJ1-1	-	-	CASRNTANTEAFF	TGTGCCAGCAGGAACACTGCGAACACTGAAGCTTTCTTT
TRBV6-5	TRBJ1-4	-	-	CASARALVGNEKLFF	TGTGCCAGCGCTCGGGCCCTTGTGGGTAATGAAAAACTGTTTTTT
TRBV6-1	TRBJ2-7	few	TRBD1	CASSEAGQFEPYRQYF	TGTGCCAGCAGTGAAGCGGGACAGTTCGAACCCTATCGGCAGTACTTC
TRBV15	TRBJ2-3	-	TRBD2	CATSRERASGRDTQYF	TGTGCCACCAGCAGAGAGCGGGCTAGCGGGAGGGATACGCAGTATTTT
TRBV7-6	TRBJ2-5	-	-	CASSSEETQYF	TGTGCCAGCAGCTCAGAAGAGACCCAGTACTTC
TRBV10-3	TRBJ1-1	-	-	CAISESTGERDAFF	TGTGCCATCAGTGAGTCGACTGGGGAGAGGGATGCTTTCTTT
TRBV19	TRBJ2-1	-	-	CASTPAGRNYYNEQFF	TGTGCCAGTACCCCGGCCGGACGCAATTATTACAATGAGCAGTTCTTC
TRBV5-8	TRBJ1-5	once	-	CASSLVGGHNYGNQPQHF	TGTGCCAGCAGCTTGGTAGGCGGACACAATTACGGCAATCAGCCCCAGCATTTT
TRBV4-1	TRBJ2-7	-	-	CASSQGPTTTVEQYF	TGCGCCAGCAGCCAAGGCCCCACTACGACAGTCGAGCAGTACTTC
TRBV7-3	TRBJ2-4	-	TRBD1	CASSFVGTGKNIQYF	TGTGCCAGCAGCTTCGTGGGGACAGGGAAGAACATTCAGTACTTC
TRBV10-3	TRBJ2-7	-	TRBD2	CAISPRGTAGAYEQYF	TGTGCCATCAGTCCCCGCGGAACCGCGGGAGCTTACGAGCAGTACTTC
TRBV4-2	TRBJ2-3	-	-	CASSQQQGSTDTQYF	TGTGCCAGCAGCCAACAACAGGGTAGCACAGATACGCAGTATTTT
TRBV30	TRBJ1-2	-	TRBD1	CALGGIYAAYGYTF	TGTGCCTTAGGGGGCATCTACGCGGCCTATGGCTACACCTTC
TRBV27	TRBJ2-7	-	-	CASSLWGSEEQYF	TGTGCCAGCAGTTTATGGGGCAGCGAAGAGCAGTACTTC
TRBV4-3	TRBJ1-5	-	-	CASSQDLGDSSNQPQHF	TGCGCCAGCAGCCAAGATTTAGGGGATTCAAGCAATCAGCCCCAGCATTTT
TRBV25-1	TRBJ2-5	once	-	CASSDPGTEETQYF	TGTGCCAGCAGTGACCCCGGGACGGAAGAGACCCAGTACTTC
TRBV5-1	TRBJ2-5	once	TRBD1	CASSLELQGSETQYF	TGCGCCAGCAGCTTGGAGCTACAGGGGTCAGAGACCCAGTACTTC
TRBV11-2	TRBJ2-1	-	TRBD2	CASSLGGSGIAEQFF	TGTGCCAGCAGCTTAGGGGGTAGCGGGATTGCTGAGCAGTTCTTC
TRBV19	TRBJ2-7	once	-	CASSITGTYEQYF	TGTGCCAGTAGTATAACAGGTACCTACGAGCAGTACTTC
TRBV19	TRBJ2-1	-	TRBD2	CASRKGLAGGTYNEQFF	TGTGCCAGTAGAAAGGGACTAGCGGGAGGGACTTACAATGAGCAGTTCTTC
TRBV15	TRBJ2-5	-	TRBD2	CATSRDLSLAAGKTQYF	TGTGCCACCAGCAGAGATCTTTCCCTAGCGGCCGGGAAGACCCAGTACTTC
TRBV19	TRBJ2-7	-	-	CASSTRGTVNTYEQYF	TGTGCCAGTAGTACCCGAGGGACGGTGAATACCTACGAGCAGTACTTC
TRBV18	TRBJ1-2	-	-	CASSPQRDPGYTF	TGTGCCAGCTCACCACAACGGGATCCGGGCTACACCTTC
TRBV6-5	TRBJ2-5	-	TRBD1	CASSYPGQGAETQYF	TGTGCCAGCAGCTACCCGGGACAGGGGGCCGAGACCCAGTACTTC
TRBV29-1	TRBJ2-3	-	TRBD2	CSAEALAGVTDTQYF	TGCAGCGCGGAGGCTCTAGCGGGAGTGACAGATACGCAGTATTTT
TRBV27	TRBJ2-3	-	-	CASSLAGYTDTQYF	TGTGCCAGCAGTTTAGCCGGCTACACAGATACGCAGTATTTT
TRBV29-1	TRBJ2-7	-	-	CSVRDPLLSGRMEQYF	TGCAGCGTTCGAGACCCCCTTCTGAGCGGTAGGATGGAGCAGTACTTC
TRBV7-2	TRBJ1-6	-	-	CASSLPGKGNSPLHF	TGTGCCAGCAGTTTACCCGGGAAGGGGAATTCACCCCTCCACTTT
TRBV28	TRBJ2-5	few	-	CASSSQETQYF	TGTGCCAGCAGTTCCCAAGAGACCCAGTACTTC
TRBV9	TRBJ1-1	few	-	CASSVGPNTEAFF	TGTGCCAGCAGCGTTGGACCGAACACTGAAGCTTTCTTT
TRBV5-1	TRBJ1-2	-	-	CASSSGTSKLGYTF	TGCGCCAGCAGCTCGGGGACATCTAAGCTTGGCTACACCTTC
TRBV5-1	TRBJ2-3	-	TRBD2	CASSAPGLAGGPADTQYF	TGCGCCAGCAGCGCCCCGGGACTAGCGGGAGGGCCCGCAGATACGCAGTATTTT
TRBV5-6	TRBJ1-6	-	-	CASSLGVGGHSPLHF	TGTGCCAGCAGCTTGGGGGTCGGTGGTCATTCACCCCTCCACTTT
TRBV18	TRBJ1-4	-	TRBD1	CASSPRGTGVTNEKLFF	TGTGCCAGCTCACCACGGGGAACAGGGGTAACTAATGAAAAACTGTTTTTT
TRBV7-9	TRBJ2-1	-	-	CAGLSELPDNEQFF	TGTGCCGGTCTGAGCGAGCTACCTGACAATGAGCAGTTCTTC
TRBV2	TRBJ2-2	-	-	CASSVYDPGELFF	TGTGCCAGCAGTGTATACGACCCCGGGGAGCTGTTTTTT
TRBV7-9	TRBJ1-1	-	TRBD1	CASSAQDRGLTEAFF	TGTGCCAGCAGCGCCCAGGACAGGGGGCTCACTGAAGCTTTCTTT